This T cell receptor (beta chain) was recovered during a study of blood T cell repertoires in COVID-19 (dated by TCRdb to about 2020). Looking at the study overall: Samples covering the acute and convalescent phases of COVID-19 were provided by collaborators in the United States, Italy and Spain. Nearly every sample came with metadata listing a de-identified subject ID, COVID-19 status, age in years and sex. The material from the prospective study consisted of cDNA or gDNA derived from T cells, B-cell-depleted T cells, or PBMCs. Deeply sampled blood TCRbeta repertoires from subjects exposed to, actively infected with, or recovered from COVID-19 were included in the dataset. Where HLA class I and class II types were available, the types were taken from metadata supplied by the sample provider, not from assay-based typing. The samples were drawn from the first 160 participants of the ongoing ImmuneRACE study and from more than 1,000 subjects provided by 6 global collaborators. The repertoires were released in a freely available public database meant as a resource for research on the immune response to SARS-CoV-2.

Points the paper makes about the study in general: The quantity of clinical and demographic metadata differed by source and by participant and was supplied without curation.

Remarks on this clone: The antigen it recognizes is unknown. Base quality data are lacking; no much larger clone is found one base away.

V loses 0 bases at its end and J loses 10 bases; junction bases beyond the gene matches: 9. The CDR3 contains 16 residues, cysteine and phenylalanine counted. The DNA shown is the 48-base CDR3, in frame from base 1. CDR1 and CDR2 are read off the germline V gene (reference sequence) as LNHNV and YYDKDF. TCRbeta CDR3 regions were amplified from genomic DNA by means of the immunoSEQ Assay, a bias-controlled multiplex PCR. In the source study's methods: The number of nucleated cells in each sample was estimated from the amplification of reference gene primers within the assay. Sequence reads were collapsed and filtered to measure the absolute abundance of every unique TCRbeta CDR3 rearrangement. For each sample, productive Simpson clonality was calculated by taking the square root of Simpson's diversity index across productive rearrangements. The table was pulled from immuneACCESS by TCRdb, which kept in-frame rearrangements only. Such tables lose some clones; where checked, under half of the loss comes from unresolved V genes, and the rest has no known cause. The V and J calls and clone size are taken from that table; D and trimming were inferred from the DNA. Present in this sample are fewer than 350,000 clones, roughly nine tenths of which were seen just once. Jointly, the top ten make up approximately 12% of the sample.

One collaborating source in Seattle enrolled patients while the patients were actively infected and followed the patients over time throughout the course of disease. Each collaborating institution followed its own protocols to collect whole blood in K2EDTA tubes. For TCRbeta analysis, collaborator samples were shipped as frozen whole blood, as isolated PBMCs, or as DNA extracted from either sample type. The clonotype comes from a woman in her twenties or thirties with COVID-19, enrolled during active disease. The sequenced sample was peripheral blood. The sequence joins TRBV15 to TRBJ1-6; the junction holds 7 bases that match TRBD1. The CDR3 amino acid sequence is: CATSRDPFPRGSPLHF. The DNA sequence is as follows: TGTGCCACCAGCAGAGATCCATTTCCCAGGGGGTCACCCCTCCACTTT. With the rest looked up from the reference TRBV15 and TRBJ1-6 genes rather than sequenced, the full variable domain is DAMVIQNPRYQVTQFGKPVTLSCSQTLNHNVMYWYQQKSSQAPKLLFHYYDKDFNNEADTPDNFQSRRPNTSFCFLDIRSPGLGDTAMYLCATSRDPFPRGSPLHFGNGTRLTVT.